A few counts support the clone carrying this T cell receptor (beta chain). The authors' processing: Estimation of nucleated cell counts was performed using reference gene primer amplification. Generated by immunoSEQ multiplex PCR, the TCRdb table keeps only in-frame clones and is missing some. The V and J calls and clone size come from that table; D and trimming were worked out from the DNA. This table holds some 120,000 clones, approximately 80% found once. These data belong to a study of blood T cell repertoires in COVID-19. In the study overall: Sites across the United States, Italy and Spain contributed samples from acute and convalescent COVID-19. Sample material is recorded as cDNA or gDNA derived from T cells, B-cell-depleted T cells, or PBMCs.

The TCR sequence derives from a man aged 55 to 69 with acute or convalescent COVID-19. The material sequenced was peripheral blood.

In DNA, the CDR3 is TGTGCCAGCAGCCAGGGGGCAGGGGGCTACGAGCAGTACTTC. Protein: CASSQGAGGYEQYF. V usage is TRBV3-1 (or the pseudogene TRBV3-2) and J usage is TRBJ2-7; TRBD1 agrees at 7 bases. Trimming at V came to 3 bases and at J to 3 bases, leaving 5 bases not matched to a gene. Germline V lookup: CDR1 LGHDT, CDR2 YNNKEL (reference sequence). This CDR3 comprises 14 residues.